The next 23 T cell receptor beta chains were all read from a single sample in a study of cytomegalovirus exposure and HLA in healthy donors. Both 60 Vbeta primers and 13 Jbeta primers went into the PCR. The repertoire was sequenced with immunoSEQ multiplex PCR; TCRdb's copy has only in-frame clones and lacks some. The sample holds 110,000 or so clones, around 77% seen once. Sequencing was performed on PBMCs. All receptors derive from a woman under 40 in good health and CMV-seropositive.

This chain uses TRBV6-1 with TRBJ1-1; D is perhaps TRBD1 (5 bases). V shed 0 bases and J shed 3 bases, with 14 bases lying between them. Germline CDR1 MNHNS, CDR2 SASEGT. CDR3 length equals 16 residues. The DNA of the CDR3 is TGTGCCAGCAGTGAAGCGTTTTGGGGCTTGGACACTGAAGCTTTCTTT. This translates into CASSEAFWGLDTEAFF.

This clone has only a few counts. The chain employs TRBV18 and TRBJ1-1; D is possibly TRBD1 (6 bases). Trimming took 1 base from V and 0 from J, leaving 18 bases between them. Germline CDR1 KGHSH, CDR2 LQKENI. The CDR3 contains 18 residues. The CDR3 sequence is CASSPLPGANNMNTEAFF. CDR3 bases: TGTGCCAGCTCACCACTTCCAGGGGCCAATAACATGAACACTGAAGCTTTCTTT.

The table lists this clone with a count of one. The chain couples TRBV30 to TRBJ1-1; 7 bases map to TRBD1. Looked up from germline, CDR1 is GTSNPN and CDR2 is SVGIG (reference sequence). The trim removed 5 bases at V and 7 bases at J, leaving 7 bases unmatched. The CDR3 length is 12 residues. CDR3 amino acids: CAWGQGEFEAFF. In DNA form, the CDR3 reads TGTGCCTGGGGTCAGGGGGAATTTGAAGCTTTCTTT.

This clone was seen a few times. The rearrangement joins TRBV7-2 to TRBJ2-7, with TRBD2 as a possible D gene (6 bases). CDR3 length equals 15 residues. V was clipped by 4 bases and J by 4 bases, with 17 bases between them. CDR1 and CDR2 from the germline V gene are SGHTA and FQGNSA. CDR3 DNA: TGTGCCAGCAGCTACATATTCGACGGAGGGTACGAGCAGTACTTC. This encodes CASSYIFDGGYEQYF.

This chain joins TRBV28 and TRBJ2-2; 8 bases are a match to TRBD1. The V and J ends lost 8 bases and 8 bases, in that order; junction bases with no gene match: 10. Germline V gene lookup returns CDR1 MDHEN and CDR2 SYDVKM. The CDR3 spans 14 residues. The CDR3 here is CASARQGLGGELFF. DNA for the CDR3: TGTGCCAGCGCTAGACAGGGGCTAGGGGGGGAGCTGTTTTTT.

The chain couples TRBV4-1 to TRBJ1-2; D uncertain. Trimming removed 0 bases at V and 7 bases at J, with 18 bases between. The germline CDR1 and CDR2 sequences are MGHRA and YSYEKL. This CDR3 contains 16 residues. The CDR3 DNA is TGCGCCAGCAGCCAAGACTCGATTGAGGGATCCCGTGGCTACACCTTC. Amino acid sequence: CASSQDSIEGSRGYTF.

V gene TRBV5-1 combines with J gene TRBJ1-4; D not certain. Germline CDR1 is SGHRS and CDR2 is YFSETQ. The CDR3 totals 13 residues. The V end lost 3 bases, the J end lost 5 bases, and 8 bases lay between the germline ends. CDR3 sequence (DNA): TGCGCCAGCAGCTACCTACCCAATGAAAAACTGTTTTTT. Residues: CASSYLPNEKLFF.

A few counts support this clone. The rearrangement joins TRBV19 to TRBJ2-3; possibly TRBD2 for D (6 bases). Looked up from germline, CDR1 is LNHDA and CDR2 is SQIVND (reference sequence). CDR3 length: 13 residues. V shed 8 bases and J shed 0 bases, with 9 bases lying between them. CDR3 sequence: CASSRESTDTQYF. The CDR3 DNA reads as TGTGCCAGTTCACGGGAGAGCACAGATACGCAGTATTTT.

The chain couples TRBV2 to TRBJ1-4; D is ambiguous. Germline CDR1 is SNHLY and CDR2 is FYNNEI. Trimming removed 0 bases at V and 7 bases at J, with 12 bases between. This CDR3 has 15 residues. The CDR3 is CASSEAEFRSEKLFF. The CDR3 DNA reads TGTGCCAGCAGTGAAGCTGAGTTTAGGAGTGAAAAACTGTTTTTT.

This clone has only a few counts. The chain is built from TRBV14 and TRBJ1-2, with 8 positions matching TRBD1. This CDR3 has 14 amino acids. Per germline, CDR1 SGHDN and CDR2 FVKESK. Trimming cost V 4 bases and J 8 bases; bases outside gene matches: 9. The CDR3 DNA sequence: TGTGCCAGCAGCCTGGACAGGGCCCCAGGAGGCTACACCTTC. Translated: CASSLDRAPGGYTF.

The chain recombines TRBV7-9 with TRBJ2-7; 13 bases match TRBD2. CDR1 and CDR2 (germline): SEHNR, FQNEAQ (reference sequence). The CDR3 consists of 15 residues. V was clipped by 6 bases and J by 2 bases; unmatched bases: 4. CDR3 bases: TGTGCCAGCAGGGCGACTAGCGGGGGGACCTACGAGCAGTACTTC. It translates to CASRATSGGTYEQYF.

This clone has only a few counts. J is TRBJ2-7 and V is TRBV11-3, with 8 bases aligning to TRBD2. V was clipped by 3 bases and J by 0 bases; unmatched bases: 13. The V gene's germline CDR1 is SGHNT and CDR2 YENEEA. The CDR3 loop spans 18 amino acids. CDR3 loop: CASSFYGRGGLSSYEQYF. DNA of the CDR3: TGTGCCAGCAGCTTCTACGGGAGGGGAGGATTGAGCTCCTACGAGCAGTACTTC.

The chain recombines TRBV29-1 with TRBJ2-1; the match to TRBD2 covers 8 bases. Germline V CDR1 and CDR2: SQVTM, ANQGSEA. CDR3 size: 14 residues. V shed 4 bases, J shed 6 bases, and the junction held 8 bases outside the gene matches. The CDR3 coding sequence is TGCAGCGTTGGCCCCCAAGCGGGGGCCAATGAGCAGTTCTTC. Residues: CSVGPQAGANEQFF.

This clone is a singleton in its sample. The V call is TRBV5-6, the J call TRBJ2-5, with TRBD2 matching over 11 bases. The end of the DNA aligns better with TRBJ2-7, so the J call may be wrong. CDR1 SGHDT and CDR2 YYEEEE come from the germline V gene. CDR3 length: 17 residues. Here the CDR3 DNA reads TGTGCCAGCAGCGGCCCCGGGACTAGCGGCAGCTCCTACGAGCAGTACTTC. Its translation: CASSGPGTSGSSYEQYF.

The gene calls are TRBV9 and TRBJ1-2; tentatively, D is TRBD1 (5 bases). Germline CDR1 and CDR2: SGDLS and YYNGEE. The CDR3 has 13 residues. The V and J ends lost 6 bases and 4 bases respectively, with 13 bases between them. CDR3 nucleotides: TGTGCCAGCACAGGGCCAGTCCTCTATGGCTACACCTTC. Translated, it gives CASTGPVLYGYTF.

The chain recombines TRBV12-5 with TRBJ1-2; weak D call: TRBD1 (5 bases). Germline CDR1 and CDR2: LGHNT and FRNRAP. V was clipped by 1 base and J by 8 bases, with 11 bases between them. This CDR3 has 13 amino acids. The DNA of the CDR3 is TGTGCTAGTGGTTTGGCTCTCCAGGGAGGCTACACCTTC. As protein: CASGLALQGGYTF.

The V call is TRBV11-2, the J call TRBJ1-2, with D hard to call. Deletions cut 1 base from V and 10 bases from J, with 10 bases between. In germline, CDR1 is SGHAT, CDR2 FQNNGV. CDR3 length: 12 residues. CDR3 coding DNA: TGTGCCAGCAGCTTAGCCCTCAGTTCCTACACCTTC. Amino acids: CASSLALSSYTF.

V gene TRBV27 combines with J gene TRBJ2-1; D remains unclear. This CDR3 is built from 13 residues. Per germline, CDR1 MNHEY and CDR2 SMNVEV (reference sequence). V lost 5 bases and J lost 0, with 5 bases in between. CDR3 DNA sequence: TGTGCCAGCAGTAGCACCTCCTACAATGAGCAGTTCTTC. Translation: CASSSTSYNEQFF.

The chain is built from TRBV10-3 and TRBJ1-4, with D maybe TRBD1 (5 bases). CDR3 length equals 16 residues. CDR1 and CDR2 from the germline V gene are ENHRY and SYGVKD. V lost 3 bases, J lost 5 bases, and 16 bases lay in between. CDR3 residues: CAISESSAGRNEKLFF. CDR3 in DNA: TGTGCCATCAGTGAATCGAGCGCAGGGCGAAATGAAAAACTGTTTTTT.

The CDR3 here is CASSYSRQGASPLHF. In nucleotides, the CDR3 is TGTGCCAGCAGTTACTCTAGACAGGGGGCATCACCCCTCCACTTT. The V call is TRBV6-5, the J call TRBJ1-6, with 10 bases matching TRBD1. Germline CDR1 is MNHEY and CDR2 is SVGAGI. J lost 10 bases, V lost 0 bases, and 3 bases had no gene match. The CDR3 runs to 15 residues.

CDR3 loop: CASSLDRGNYGYTF. DNA of the CDR3: TGCGCCAGCAGCCTAGACAGGGGCAACTATGGCTACACCTTC. This chain uses TRBV5-1 with TRBJ1-2; 8 nucleotides line up with TRBD1. The CDR3 loop spans 14 amino acids. V was pared by 4 bases and J by 2 bases, with 4 bases of the junction left unmatched. Germline CDR1 and CDR2: SGHRS and YFSETQ.

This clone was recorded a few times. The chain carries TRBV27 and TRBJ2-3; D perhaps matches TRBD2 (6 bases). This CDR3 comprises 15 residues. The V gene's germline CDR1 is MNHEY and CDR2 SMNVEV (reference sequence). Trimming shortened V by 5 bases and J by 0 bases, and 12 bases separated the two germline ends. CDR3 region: CASSAGTVSTDTQYF. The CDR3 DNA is TGTGCCAGCAGTGCCGGGACTGTCAGCACAGATACGCAGTATTTT.

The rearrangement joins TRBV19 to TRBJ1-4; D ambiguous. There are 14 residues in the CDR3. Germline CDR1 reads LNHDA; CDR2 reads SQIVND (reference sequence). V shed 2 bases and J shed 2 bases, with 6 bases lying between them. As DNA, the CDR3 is TGTGCCAGTAGTATAACGGGGACTAATGAAAAACTGTTTTTT. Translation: CASSITGTNEKLFF.